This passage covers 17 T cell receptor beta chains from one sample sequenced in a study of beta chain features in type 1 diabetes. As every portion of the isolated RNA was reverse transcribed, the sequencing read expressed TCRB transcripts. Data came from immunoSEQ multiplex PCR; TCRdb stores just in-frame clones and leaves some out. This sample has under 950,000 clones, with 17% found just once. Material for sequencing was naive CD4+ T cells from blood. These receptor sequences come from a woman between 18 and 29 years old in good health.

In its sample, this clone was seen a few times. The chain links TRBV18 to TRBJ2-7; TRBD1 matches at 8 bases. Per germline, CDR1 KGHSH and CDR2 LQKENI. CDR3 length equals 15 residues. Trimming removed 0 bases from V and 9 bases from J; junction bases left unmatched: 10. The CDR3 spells CASSPPGQAQYGQYF. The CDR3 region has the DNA TGTGCCAGCTCACCACCGGGACAGGCCCAGTATGGGCAGTACTTC.

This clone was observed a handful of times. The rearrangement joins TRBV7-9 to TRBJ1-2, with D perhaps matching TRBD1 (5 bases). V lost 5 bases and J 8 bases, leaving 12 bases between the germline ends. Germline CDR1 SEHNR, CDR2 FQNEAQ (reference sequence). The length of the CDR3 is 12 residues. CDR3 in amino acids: CASSHEGVGYTF. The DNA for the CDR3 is TGTGCCAGCAGCCACGAAGGGGTCGGCTACACCTTC.

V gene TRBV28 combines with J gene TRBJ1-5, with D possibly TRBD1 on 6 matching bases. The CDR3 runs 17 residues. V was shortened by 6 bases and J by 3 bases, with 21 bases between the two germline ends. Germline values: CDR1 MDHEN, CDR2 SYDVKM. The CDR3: CASRRKRTVGLNQPQHF. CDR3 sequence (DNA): TGTGCCAGCAGGAGGAAACGGACAGTTGGGCTCAATCAGCCCCAGCATTTT.

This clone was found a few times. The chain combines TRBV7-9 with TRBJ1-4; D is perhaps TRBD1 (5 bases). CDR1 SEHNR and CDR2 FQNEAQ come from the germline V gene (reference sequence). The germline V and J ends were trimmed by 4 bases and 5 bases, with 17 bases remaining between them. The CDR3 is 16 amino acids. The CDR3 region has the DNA TGTGCCAGCAGCTACCGACTGACAGATCCCAATGAAAAACTGTTTTTT. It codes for CASSYRLTDPNEKLFF.

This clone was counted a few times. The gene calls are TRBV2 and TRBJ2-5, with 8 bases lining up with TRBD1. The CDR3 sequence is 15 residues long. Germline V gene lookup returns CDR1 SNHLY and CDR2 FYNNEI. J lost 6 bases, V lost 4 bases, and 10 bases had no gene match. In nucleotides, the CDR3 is TGTGCCAGCAGTGCCCCAGGGGGCCTGTCGAAGACCCAGTACTTC. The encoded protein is CASSAPGGLSKTQYF.

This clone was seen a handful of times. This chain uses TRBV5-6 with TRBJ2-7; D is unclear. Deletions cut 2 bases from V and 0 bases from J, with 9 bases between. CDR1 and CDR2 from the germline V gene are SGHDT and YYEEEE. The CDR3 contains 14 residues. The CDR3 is CASSLEQSSYEQYF. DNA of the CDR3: TGTGCCAGCAGCTTAGAGCAGAGCTCCTACGAGCAGTACTTC.

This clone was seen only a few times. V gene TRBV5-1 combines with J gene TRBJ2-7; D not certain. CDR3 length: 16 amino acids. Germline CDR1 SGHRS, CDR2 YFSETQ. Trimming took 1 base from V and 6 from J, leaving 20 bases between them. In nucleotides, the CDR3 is TGCGCCAGCAGCTTGAGTACGGCTGGGTTGAAGGTCGAGCAGTACTTC. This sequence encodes CASSLSTAGLKVEQYF.

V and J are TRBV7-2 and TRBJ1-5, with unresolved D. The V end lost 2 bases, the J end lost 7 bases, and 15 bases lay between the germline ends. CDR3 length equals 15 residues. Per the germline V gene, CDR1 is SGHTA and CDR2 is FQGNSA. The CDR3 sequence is CASSLRSGSEQPQHF. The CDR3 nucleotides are TGTGCCAGCAGCTTAAGGTCCGGCAGCGAACAGCCCCAGCATTTT.

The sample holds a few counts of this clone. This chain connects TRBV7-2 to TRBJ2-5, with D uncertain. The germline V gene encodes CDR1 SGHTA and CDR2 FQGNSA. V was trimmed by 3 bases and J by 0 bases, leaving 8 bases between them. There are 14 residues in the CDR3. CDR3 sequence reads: CASSFRRNQETQYF. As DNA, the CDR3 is TGTGCCAGCAGCTTCCGCAGGAACCAAGAGACCCAGTACTTC.

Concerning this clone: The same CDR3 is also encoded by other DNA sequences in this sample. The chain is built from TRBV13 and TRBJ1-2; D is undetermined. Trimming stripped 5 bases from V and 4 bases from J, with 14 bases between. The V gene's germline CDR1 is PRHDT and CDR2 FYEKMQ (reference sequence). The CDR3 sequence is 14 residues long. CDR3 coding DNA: TGTGCCAGCAGCGCTAGCGCCAAGGGCTATGGCTACACCTTC. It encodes CASSASAKGYGYTF.

CDR3 in DNA: TGTGCCAGCAGGCCGGTCGGGGGAGAGACCCAGTACTTC. It translates to CASRPVGGETQYF. The V and J genes are TRBV6-5 and TRBJ2-5; possible D gene TRBD2, 6 bases. Trimming took 6 bases from V and 4 from J, leaving 12 bases between them. Looked up from germline, CDR1 is MNHEY and CDR2 is SVGAGI. This CDR3 has 13 amino acids.

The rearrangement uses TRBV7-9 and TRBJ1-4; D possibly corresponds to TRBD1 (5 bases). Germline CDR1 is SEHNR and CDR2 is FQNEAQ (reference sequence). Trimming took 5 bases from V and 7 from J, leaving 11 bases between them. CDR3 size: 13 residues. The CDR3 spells CASSEAGFEKLFF. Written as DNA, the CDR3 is TGTGCCAGCAGCGAAGCAGGGTTTGAAAAACTGTTTTTT.

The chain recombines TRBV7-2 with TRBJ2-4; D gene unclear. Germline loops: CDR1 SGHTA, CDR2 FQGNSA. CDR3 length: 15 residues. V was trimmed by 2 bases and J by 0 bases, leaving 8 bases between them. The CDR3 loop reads CASSLPPRAKNIQYF. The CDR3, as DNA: TGTGCCAGCAGCTTACCCCCGCGAGCCAAAAACATTCAGTACTTC.

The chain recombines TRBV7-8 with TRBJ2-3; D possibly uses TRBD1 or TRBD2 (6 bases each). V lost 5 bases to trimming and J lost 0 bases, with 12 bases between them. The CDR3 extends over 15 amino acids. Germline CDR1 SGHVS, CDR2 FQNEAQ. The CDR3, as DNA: TGTGCCAGCAGCCGGAGGGGGGCTAGCACAGATACGCAGTATTTT. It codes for CASSRRGASTDTQYF.

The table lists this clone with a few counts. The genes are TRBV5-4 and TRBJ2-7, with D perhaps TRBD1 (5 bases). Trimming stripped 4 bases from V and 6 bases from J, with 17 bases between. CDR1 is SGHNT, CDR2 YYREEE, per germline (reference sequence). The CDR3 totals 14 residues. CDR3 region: CASSQDVKQGEQYF. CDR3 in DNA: TGTGCCAGCAGCCAGGACGTCAAGCAGGGCGAGCAGTACTTC.

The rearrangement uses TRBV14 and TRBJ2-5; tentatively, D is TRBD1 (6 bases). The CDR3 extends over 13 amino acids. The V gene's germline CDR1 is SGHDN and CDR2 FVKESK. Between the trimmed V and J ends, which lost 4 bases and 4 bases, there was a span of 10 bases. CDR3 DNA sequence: TGTGCCAGCAGCCGCGGACAGCTAGAGACCCAGTACTTC. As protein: CASSRGQLETQYF.

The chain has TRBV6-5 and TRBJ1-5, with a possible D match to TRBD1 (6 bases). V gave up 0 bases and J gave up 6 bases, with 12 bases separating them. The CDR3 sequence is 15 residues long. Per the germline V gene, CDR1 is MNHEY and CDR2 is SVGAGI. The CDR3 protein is CASSYSTGPGQPQHF. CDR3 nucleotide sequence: TGTGCCAGCAGTTACTCCACAGGGCCGGGTCAGCCCCAGCATTTT.